What follows are 2 T cell receptor beta chains derived from one specimen sequenced in a study of cytomegalovirus exposure and HLA in healthy donors. It was with 60 Vbeta and 13 Jbeta primers that the PCR ran. The protocol was immunoSEQ multiplex PCR, while the TCRdb copy is restricted to in-frame clones and leaves out a portion. The repertoire includes roughly 140,000 clones, 80% of them detected once, and about 4.4% sits in the top ten. Sample: PBMCs. The receptors originated from a man between 40 and 49 years old in good health and CMV-seronegative.

This rearrangement joins TRBV7-9 to TRBJ1-6; 9 bases agree with TRBD1. V was pared by 4 bases and J by 7 bases, with 5 bases of the junction left unmatched. Germline V CDR1 and CDR2: SEHNR, FQNEAQ (reference sequence). The CDR3 is made up of 15 amino acids. The CDR3 protein is CASSSQGAFNSPLHF. The CDR3 DNA reads as TGTGCCAGCAGCTCACAGGGGGCGTTCAATTCACCCCTCCACTTT. Filled out from reference TRBV7-9 and TRBJ1-6, the complete variable domain reads DTGVSQNPRHKITKRGQNVTFRCDPISEHNRLYWYRQTLGQGPEFLTYFQNEAQLEKSRLLSDRFSAERPKGSFSTLEIQRTEQGDSAMYLCASSSQGAFNSPLHFGNGTRLTVT.

This chain links TRBV5-1 with TRBJ2-7, with 8 bases aligning to TRBD2. Germline V CDR1 and CDR2: SGHRS, YFSETQ. V lost 4 bases, J lost 4 bases, and 7 bases stayed unmatched. There are 14 residues in the CDR3. The chain's CDR3 is CASSNGREGYEQYF. The DNA of the CDR3 is TGCGCCAGCAGCAACGGACGGGAGGGATACGAGCAGTACTTC.